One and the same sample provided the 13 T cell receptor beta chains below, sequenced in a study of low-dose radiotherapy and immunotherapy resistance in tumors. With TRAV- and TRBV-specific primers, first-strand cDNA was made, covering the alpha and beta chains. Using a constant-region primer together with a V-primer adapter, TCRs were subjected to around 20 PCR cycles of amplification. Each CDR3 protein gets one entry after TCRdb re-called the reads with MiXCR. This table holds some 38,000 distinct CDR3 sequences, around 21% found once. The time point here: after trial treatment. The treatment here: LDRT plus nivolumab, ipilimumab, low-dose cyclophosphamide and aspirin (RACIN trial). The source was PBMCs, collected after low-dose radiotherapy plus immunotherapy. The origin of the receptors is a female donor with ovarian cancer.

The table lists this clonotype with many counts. The CDR3 coding sequence is TGTGCCAGCAGCTTGACTAGCGGGGGGGACCCTACTCAGTATTTT. Translated, it gives CASSLTSGGDPTQYF. This chain links TRBV13 with TRBJ2-3, with 14 bases that match TRBD2. J was trimmed by 12 bases and V by 3 bases; bases with no gene match: 8. CDR3 length equals 15 residues. Germline CDR1 PRHDT, CDR2 FYEKMQ (reference sequence). Full variable domain (rest looked up from reference TRBV13 and TRBJ2-3): AAGVIQSPRHLIKEKRETATLKCYPIPRHDTVYWYQQGPGQDPQFLISFYEKMQSDKGSIPDRFSAQQFSDYHSELNMSSLELGDSALYFCASSLTSGGDPTQYFGPGTRLTVL.

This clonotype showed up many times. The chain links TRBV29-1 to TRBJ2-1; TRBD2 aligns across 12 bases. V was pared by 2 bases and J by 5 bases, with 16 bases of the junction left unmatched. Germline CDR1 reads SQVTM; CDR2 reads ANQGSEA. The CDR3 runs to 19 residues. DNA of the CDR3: TGCAGCGTTGAAAAGGAGGTTTGGCTAGCGGGAGGGCCAGACAATGAGCAGTTCTTC. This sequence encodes CSVEKEVWLAGGPDNEQFF.

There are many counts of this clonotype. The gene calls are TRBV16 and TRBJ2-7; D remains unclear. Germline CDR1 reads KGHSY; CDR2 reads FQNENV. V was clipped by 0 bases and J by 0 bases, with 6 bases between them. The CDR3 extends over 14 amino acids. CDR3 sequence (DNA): TGTGCCAGCAGCCAATCAGGGAACTCCTACGAGCAGTACTTC. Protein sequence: CASSQSGNSYEQYF.

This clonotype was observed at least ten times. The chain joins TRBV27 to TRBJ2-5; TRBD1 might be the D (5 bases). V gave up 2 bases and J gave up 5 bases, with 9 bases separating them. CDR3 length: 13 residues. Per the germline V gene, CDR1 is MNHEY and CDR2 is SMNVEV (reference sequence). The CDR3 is CASSLQGRETQYF. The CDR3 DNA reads TGTGCCAGCAGTTTACAGGGAAGGGAGACCCAGTACTTC.

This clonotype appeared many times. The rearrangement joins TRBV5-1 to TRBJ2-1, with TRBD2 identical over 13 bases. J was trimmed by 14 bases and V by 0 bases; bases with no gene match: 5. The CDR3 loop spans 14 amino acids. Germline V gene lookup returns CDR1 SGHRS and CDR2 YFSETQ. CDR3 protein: CASSLGLAGGHEFF. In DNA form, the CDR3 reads TGCGCCAGCAGCTTGGGACTAGCGGGGGGCCACGAGTTCTTC.

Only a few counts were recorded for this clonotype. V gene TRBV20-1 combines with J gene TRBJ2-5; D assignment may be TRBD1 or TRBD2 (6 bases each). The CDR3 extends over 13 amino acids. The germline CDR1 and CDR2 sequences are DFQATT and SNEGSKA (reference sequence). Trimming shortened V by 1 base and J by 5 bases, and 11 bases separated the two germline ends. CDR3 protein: CSARGGGWETQYF. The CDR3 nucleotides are TGCAGTGCTAGAGGAGGGGGGTGGGAGACCCAGTACTTC.

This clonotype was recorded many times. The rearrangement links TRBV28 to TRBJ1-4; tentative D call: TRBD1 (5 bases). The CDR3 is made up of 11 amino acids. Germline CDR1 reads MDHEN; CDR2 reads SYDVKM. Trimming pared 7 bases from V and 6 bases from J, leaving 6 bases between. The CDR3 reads CASKGDEKLFF. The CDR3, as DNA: TGTGCCAGCAAAGGGGATGAAAAACTGTTTTTT.

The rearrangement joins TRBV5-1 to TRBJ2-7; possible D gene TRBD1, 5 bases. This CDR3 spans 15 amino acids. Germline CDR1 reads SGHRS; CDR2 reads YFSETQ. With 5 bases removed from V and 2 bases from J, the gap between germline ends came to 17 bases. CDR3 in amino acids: CASSYQDTVAYEQYF. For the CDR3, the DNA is TGCGCCAGCAGTTATCAGGACACGGTGGCCTACGAGCAGTACTTC.

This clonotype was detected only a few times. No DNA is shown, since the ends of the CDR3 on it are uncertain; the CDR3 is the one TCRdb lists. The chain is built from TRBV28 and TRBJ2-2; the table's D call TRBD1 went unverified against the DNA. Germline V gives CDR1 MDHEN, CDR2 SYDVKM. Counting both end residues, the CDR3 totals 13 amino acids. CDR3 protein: CASSPRDGELFFF.

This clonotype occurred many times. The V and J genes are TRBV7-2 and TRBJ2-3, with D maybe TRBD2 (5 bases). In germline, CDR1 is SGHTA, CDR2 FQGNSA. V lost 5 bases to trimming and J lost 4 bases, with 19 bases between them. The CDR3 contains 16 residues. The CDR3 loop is CASSAPGISLADTQYF. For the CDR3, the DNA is TGTGCCAGCAGCGCTCCCGGGATCAGCCTCGCAGATACGCAGTATTTT.

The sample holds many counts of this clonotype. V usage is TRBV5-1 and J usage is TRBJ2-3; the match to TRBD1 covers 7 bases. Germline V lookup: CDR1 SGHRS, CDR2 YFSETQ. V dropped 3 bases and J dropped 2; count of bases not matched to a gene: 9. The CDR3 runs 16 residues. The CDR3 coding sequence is TGCGCCAGCAGCTCCCGGCCGGGACAGAACACAGATACGCAGTATTTT. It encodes CASSSRPGQNTDTQYF.

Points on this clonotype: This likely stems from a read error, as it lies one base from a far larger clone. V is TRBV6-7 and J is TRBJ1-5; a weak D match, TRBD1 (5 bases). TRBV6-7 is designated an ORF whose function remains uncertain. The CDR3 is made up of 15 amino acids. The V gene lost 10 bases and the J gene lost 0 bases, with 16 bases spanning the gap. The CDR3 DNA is TGTGCCATCAGACAGACAAGGGCTAGCAATCAGCCCCAGCATTTT. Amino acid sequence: CAIRQTRASNQPQHF.

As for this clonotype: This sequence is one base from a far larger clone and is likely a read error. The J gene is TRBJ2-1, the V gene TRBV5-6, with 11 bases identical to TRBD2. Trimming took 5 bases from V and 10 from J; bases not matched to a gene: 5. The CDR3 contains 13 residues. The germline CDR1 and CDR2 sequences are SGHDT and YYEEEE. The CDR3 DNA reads TGTGCCAGCAGACTAGCGGGGGACTACGAGCAGTTCTTC. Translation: CASRLAGDYEQFF.